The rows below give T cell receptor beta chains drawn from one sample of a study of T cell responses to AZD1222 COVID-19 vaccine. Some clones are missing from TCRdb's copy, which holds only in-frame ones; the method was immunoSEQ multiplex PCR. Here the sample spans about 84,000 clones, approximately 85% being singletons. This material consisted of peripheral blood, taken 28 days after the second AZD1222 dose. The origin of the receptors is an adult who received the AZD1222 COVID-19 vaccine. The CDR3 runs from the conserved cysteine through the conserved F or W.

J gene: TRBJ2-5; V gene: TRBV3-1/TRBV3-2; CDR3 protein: CASSHNTGGSETQYF
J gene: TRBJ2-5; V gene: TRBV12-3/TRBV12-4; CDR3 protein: CASRDAQETQYF
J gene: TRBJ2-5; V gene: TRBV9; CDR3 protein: CASSPLYQETQYF
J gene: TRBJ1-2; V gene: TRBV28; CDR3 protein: CASSFSSVNYGYTF
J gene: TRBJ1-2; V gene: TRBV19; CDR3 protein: CASSIPAGTYTF
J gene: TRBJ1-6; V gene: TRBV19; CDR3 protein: CASRPGPSPLHF
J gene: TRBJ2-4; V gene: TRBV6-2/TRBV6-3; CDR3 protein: CASSWDSTGGWNIQYF
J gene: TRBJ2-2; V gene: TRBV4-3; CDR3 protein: CASSQDLGLASGELFF
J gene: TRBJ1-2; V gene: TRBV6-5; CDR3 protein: CASSRDSHGYTF
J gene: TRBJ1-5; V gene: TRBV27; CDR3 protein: CASSLRGVYSNQPQHF
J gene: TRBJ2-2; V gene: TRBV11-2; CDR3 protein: CASSLRTSNTGELFF
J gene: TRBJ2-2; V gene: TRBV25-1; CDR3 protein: CASSAKHRTGALTGELFF
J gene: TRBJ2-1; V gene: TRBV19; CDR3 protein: CASSRGPEQFF
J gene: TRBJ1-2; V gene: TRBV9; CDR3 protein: CASSAGTGDGYTF
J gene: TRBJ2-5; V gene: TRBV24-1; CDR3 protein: CATSDTGQGGRETQYF
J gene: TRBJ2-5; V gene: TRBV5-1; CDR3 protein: CASSLAAASQETQYF
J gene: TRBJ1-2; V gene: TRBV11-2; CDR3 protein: CASSPTGGDGYTF
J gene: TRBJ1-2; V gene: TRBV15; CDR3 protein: CATSRDNSGYTF
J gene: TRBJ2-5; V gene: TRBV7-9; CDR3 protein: CASSLMSIQETQYF
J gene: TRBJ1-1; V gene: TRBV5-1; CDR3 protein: CASSHEWRTEAFF
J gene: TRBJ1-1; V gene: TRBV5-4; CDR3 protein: CASSGTGGDTEAFF
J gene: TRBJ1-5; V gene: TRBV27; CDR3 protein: CASSLSLDRNQPQHF
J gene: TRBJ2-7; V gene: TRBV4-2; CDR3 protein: CASSQDSEVYEQYF
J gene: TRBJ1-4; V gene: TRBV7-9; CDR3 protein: CASSLPGQTNEKLFF
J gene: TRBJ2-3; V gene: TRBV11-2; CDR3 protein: CASSPGHSTDTQYF
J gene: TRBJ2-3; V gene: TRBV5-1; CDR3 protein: CASSPSRDRGVADTQYF
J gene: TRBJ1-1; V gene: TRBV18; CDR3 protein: CASSPGGPTEAFF
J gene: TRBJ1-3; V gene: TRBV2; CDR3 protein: CASSANKGDGNTIYF
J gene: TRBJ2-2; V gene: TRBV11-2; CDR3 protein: CAVGTPNMGTGELFF